This T cell receptor (beta chain) was observed in a study of glioma-infiltrating T cells. V was trimmed by 0 bases and J by 7 bases, leaving 13 bases between them. This CDR3 has 14 residues. Germline assignment: CDR1 MGHRA and CDR2 YSYEKL. At least ten counts were recorded for this clonotype. Amplification of TCR alpha and beta CDR3 regions from RNA used iRepertoire nested multiplex PCR. For one-step reverse transcription and amplification, about 90-450 ng of tissue mRNA or PBMC total RNA was used. A single record per CDR3 protein comes from TCRdb applying MiXCR to the multiplex PCR reads. The sample lists tens of thousands of distinct CDR3 sequences; about a quarter were seen once.

V gene TRBV4-1 combines with J gene TRBJ2-7, with a possible D match to TRBD1 (6 bases). The receptor's source is a human donor with low-grade glioma or glioblastoma, undergoing nonglioma brain surgery, or in good health (not recorded which). The sample taken for sequencing was glioma tissue, nonneoplastic brain tissue, or PBMCs (not recorded which). The DNA of the CDR3 is TGCGCCAGCAGCCAAGAGGGACACTATGGAGAGCAGTACTTC. This translates into CASSQEGHYGEQYF.